This TCR beta chain comes out of a study of blood T cell repertoires in COVID-19. Study summary: Whether acute or convalescent, the COVID-19 samples came from the United States, Italy and Spain. Sample material is recorded as cDNA or gDNA derived from T cells, B-cell-depleted T cells, or PBMCs.

Original processing notes: Estimates of nucleated cell counts were drawn from the amplification of reference gene primers. Clones were sequenced by immunoSEQ multiplex PCR, and TCRdb holds only the in-frame ones, with some missing. The DNA gave D and trimming, while V, J and clone size come from that table. The sample consists of 37,000 or so clones, approximately 86% of them appearing once. The CDR3 covers 13 residues. Germline CDR1 is LNHNV and CDR2 is YYDKDF (reference sequence). The V and J ends lost 3 bases and 4 bases respectively, with 9 bases between them. This TCR was recovered from a man between 70 and 80 years old with acute or convalescent COVID-19. The rearrangement uses TRBV15 and TRBJ1-1; D possibly corresponds to TRBD1 (6 bases). What was sequenced was peripheral blood. In DNA form, the CDR3 reads TGTGCCACCAGCAGTGGGGGCGGCACTGAAGCTTTCTTT. Translating it yields CATSSGGGTEAFF.